The present T cell receptor beta chain was sequenced within a study of T cells in Graves' hyperthyroidism and ophthalmopathy. Study-level information: Prior to any treatment, at the point of initial diagnosis, peripheral blood was collected.

A remark on this clonotype: Its matching antigen is unknown.

Hyperthyroidism had been newly diagnosed in patients aged 18 to 65, and its duration was under 2 months. Patients were excluded for uncontrolled infection, other autoimmune disease, pregnancy or lactation. The TCR beta CDR3 regions underwent amplification using RNA transcripts as the source. The HTBI primer set was used in a first-round RT-PCR of the TCR CDR3. One entry per CDR3 protein results from TCRdb running MiXCR on the multiplex PCR reads. The sample contains hundreds of thousands of distinct CDR3 sequences, less than 20% of which appear only once. Unmatched junction bases numbered 5, after V lost 4 bases and J lost 2 bases. The CDR3 sequence is 15 residues long. Germline loops: CDR1 SGHTA, CDR2 FQGNSA. Study results and caveats: Onset of ophthalmopathy came a median approximately 6.9 months after the model predicted it.

The sequenced material came from blood. This TCR was recovered from a woman under 30 with Graves' hyperthyroidism. The rearrangement uses TRBV7-2 and TRBJ2-3, with 8 bases aligning to TRBD1. The CDR3 DNA sequence: TGTGCCAGCAGCTCGCCAGGGGGCACCACAGATACGCAGTATTTT. Translating it yields CASSSPGGTTDTQYF. Full variable domain (rest looked up from reference TRBV7-2 and TRBJ2-3): GAGVSQSPSNKVTEKGKDVELRCDPISGHTALYWYRQSLGQGLEFLIYFQGNSAPDKSGLPSDRFSAERTGGSVSTLTIQRTQQEDSAVYLCASSSPGGTTDTQYFGPGTRLTVL.